This T cell receptor (beta chain) was found in a study of cytomegalovirus exposure and HLA in healthy donors. This PCR relied on a set of 60 Vbeta primers and 13 Jbeta primers. Assay: immunoSEQ multiplex PCR; the TCRdb copy retains only in-frame clones and omits some. The sample holds about 170,000 clones, 80% to 85% seen once. Broader study findings: Analysis was carried out at a later point, and it linked a missense DCLRE1C variant to TCR beta V- and J-gene trimming. Whilst most TCR sequences proved rare, a subset of public TCRs occurred across many donors.

The CDR3 has 14 amino acids. V was clipped by 0 bases and J by 8 bases, with 11 bases between them. Germline V gene sequence: CDR1 SGHRS, CDR2 YFSETQ. The table lists this clone with a few counts. The target antigen is unknown. Sequenced: PBMCs. The V call is TRBV5-1, the J call TRBJ1-4; D unclear. The sequence derives from a male donor in good health and CMV-seronegative. The CDR3 loop reads CASSLDPTQEKLFF. In DNA form, the CDR3 reads TGCGCCAGCAGCTTGGATCCCACCCAGGAAAAACTGTTTTTT.